The next 18 T cell receptor beta chains were all read from a single sample in a study of graft-versus-host responses after intestinal transplantation. Their antigens are not known. Repertoires were generated with immunoSEQ multiplex PCR, while TCRdb's copy carries only in-frame clones and drops some. Of tens of thousands of clones listed, roughly 90% are singletons. Here the sequenced sample was unstimulated CD8+ T cells sorted from spleen or lymph node cells, taken before intestinal transplant. These receptors originate from a human donor who received an intestinal transplant.

This clone was detected once. The CDR3 DNA reads as TGTGCCAGCAGCTTGGGGCAGGGTTACACTGAAGCTTTCTTT. It yields the protein CASSLGQGYTEAFF. The chain combines TRBV5-6 with TRBJ1-1; a weak D match, TRBD1 (5 bases). Germline assignment: CDR1 SGHDT and CDR2 YYEEEE. The V gene lost 0 bases and the J gene lost 3 bases, with 9 bases spanning the gap. The CDR3 covers 14 residues.

This clone was observed once. The chain has TRBV27 and TRBJ2-7; 8 bases agree with TRBD2. Germline trimming cut 5 bases from V and 2 bases from J; bases unmatched to any gene: 11. There are 16 residues in the CDR3. CDR1 and CDR2 from the germline V gene are MNHEY and SMNVEV (reference sequence). Here the CDR3 reads CASSRPGLVFPYEQYF. The DNA for the CDR3 is TGTGCCAGCAGTCGCCCGGGACTAGTCTTCCCCTACGAGCAGTACTTC.

This clone is a singleton in its sample. This rearrangement joins TRBV11-2 to TRBJ2-1; 11 bases match TRBD2. The CDR3 length is 15 residues. With 5 bases clipped from V and 6 bases from J, the junction kept 6 bases outside the gene matches. Per germline, CDR1 SGHAT and CDR2 FQNNGV. Written as DNA, the CDR3 is TGTGCCAGCAGCCGTACTAGCGGGAGTCTCAATGAGCAGTTCTTC. Protein sequence: CASSRTSGSLNEQFF.

The J gene is TRBJ2-1, the V gene TRBV7-6, with TRBD2 matching 7 bases. Germline CDR1 and CDR2: SGHVS and FNYEAQ. The CDR3 totals 15 residues. V was pared by 1 base and J by 5 bases, with 5 bases of the junction left unmatched. The DNA for the CDR3 is TGTGCCAGCAGCTTAGAGGGAGGGCCTAACAATGAGCAGTTCTTC. Protein: CASSLEGGPNNEQFF. Based on the CDR3 plus reference TRBV7-6 and TRBJ2-1, the full variable domain is GAGVSQSPRYKVTKRGQDVALRCDPISGHVSLYWYRQALGQGPEFLTYFNYEAQQDKSGLPNDRFSAERPEGSISTLTIQRTEQRDSAMYRCASSLEGGPNNEQFFGPGTRLTVL.

This chain uses TRBV7-6 with TRBJ1-4; TRBD1 agrees at 9 bases. Germline loops: CDR1 SGHVS, CDR2 FNYEAQ. J lost 0 bases, V lost 3 bases, and 11 bases had no gene match. The CDR3 extends over 19 amino acids. The CDR3 loop is CASSLGQGHPFATNEKLFF. The DNA of the CDR3 is TGTGCCAGCAGCTTGGGACAGGGCCACCCCTTTGCAACTAATGAAAAACTGTTTTTT.

V and J are TRBV5-1 and TRBJ1-2, with TRBD1 matching over 12 bases. Germline V gives CDR1 SGHRS, CDR2 YFSETQ. The CDR3 is made up of 15 amino acids. V was clipped by 3 bases and J by 4 bases; unmatched bases: 4. The CDR3 region has the DNA TGCGCCAGCAGCTCCGGGACAGGGGGCGTCTATGGCTACACCTTC. This translates into CASSSGTGGVYGYTF.

The chain employs TRBV27 and TRBJ1-4; no firm D call. Trimming shortened V by 1 base and J by 0 bases, and 6 bases separated the two germline ends. Germline assignment: CDR1 MNHEY and CDR2 SMNVEV (reference sequence). This CDR3 is built from 15 residues. The CDR3 sequence is CASSLYYSTNEKLFF. Here the CDR3 DNA reads TGTGCCAGCAGTTTATACTACTCAACTAATGAAAAACTGTTTTTT.

The rearrangement joins TRBV15 to TRBJ2-1; 8 nucleotides match TRBD1. Germline V gives CDR1 LNHNV, CDR2 YYDKDF (reference sequence). This CDR3 is 14 amino acids long. V trimming: 3 bases; J trimming: 8 bases; junction bases outside the gene matches: 6. CDR3 region: CATSSSTGAYEQFF. The CDR3 DNA sequence: TGTGCCACCAGCAGCTCGACAGGGGCCTATGAGCAGTTCTTC.

The rearrangement joins TRBV6-1 to TRBJ1-2; D remains unclear. The germline CDR1 and CDR2 sequences are MNHNS and SASEGT. Deletions cut 7 bases from V and 6 bases from J, with 15 bases between. CDR3 length equals 13 residues. DNA for the CDR3: TGTGCCAGCACGGGCGGACTAACTGATGGCTACACCTTC. The encoded protein is CASTGGLTDGYTF.

The rearrangement links TRBV4-1 to TRBJ2-7, with 7 bases that match TRBD1. The trim removed 2 bases at V and 4 bases at J, leaving 14 bases unmatched. The CDR3 has 17 amino acids. Germline-derived CDR1 and CDR2 are MGHRA and YSYEKL. In nucleotides, the CDR3 is TGCGCCAGCAGCCAAAGGCCGGTCGGGACAGATCTGTACGAGCAGTACTTC. Protein: CASSQRPVGTDLYEQYF.

V is TRBV2 and J is TRBJ2-3; possibly TRBD1 for D (6 bases). V was clipped by 2 bases and J by 5 bases, with 14 bases between them. The CDR3 consists of 15 residues. Germline V gives CDR1 SNHLY, CDR2 FYNNEI. Written as DNA, the CDR3 is TGTGCCAGCAGTGAACGGGACATTTGGGGAGATACGCAGTATTTT. This gives the protein CASSERDIWGDTQYF.

The gene calls are TRBV10-3 and TRBJ2-1, with D perhaps TRBD1 (5 bases). The CDR3 spans 15 residues. The V end was cut by 0 bases, the J end by 4 bases, with 10 bases between. Germline lookup yields CDR1 ENHRY and CDR2 SYGVKD. The CDR3 loop is CAISESTPGYNEQFF. The CDR3 DNA follows: TGTGCCATCAGTGAGTCGACCCCAGGGTACAATGAGCAGTTCTTC.

V is TRBV10-2 and J is TRBJ2-7; TRBD2 matches 7 bases. V lost 4 bases, J lost 6 bases, and 3 bases stayed unmatched. CDR1 WSHSY and CDR2 SAAADI come from the germline V gene. This CDR3 has 12 residues. Written as DNA, the CDR3 is TGCGCCAGCAGTGTATGGGGGGGCGAGCAGTACTTC. This codes for CASSVWGGEQYF.

This clone was seen more than once but under ten times. The chain couples TRBV4-2 to TRBJ2-6; tentative D call: TRBD1 (5 bases). Germline V gives CDR1 LGHNA, CDR2 YNFKEQ. Trimming left V 0 bases short and J 0 bases short, with 6 bases between. The CDR3 is 16 residues long. CDR3 loop: CASSQDTGSGANVLTF. For the CDR3, the DNA is TGTGCCAGCAGCCAAGATACAGGCTCTGGGGCCAACGTCCTGACTTTC.

The gene calls are TRBV30 and TRBJ2-1; the D gene is possibly TRBD1 (5 bases). The V gene lost 5 bases and the J gene lost 3 bases, with 8 bases spanning the gap. The germline CDR1 and CDR2 sequences are GTSNPN and SVGIG (reference sequence). The CDR3 loop spans 12 amino acids. CDR3 loop: CAWQGGYNEQFF. CDR3 coding DNA: TGTGCCTGGCAGGGCGGCTACAATGAGCAGTTCTTC.

V gene TRBV6-1 combines with J gene TRBJ1-1; 8 bases map to TRBD1. Germline V gives CDR1 MNHNS, CDR2 SASEGT. This CDR3 is 13 amino acids long. The junction had 9 bases not matched to a gene; V was cut back by 7 bases and J by 8 bases. The CDR3 bases are TGTGCCAGCAAATTACAGGGGGGCCCCGAAGCTTTCTTT. It specifies CASKLQGGPEAFF.

The rearrangement uses TRBV2 and TRBJ2-1, with TRBD2 matching 9 bases. There are 16 residues in the CDR3. Trimming at V came to 8 bases and at J to 4 bases, leaving 12 bases not matched to a gene. Per the germline V gene, CDR1 is SNHLY and CDR2 is FYNNEI. In DNA form, the CDR3 reads TGTGCCAGCGGGGCGGGGGGGCCACATTTATACAATGAGCAGTTCTTC. Protein product: CASGAGGPHLYNEQFF.

The chain uses TRBV4-1 and TRBJ2-7, with D possibly matching TRBD2 (6 bases). The CDR3 length is 15 residues. V gave up 3 bases and J gave up 2 bases, with 14 bases separating them. Germline CDR1 reads MGHRA; CDR2 reads YSYEKL. The CDR3 DNA follows: TGCGCCAGCAGCCAGGATTTGGCGGGAACCTACGAGCAGTACTTC. As protein: CASSQDLAGTYEQYF.